The text below deals with one T cell receptor beta chain. The data are from a study of T cells in Graves' hyperthyroidism and ophthalmopathy. Amplified TCR beta CDR3 regions derived from RNA transcripts. With the HTBI primer set, the TCR CDR3 went through a first round of RT-PCR. TCRdb re-called the multiplex PCR reads with MiXCR, one entry per CDR3 protein. The sample holds about 560,000 distinct CDR3 sequences, 15% to 18% seen once. J gave up 0 bases and V 3 bases, and 11 bases lay outside the gene matches. Germline assignment: CDR1 ENHRY and CDR2 SYGVKD. The CDR3 sequence is 19 residues long. Sequencing was carried out using blood. The V and J genes are TRBV10-3 and TRBJ2-6, with 7 bases lining up with TRBD2. This sequence was found in a woman aged 25 to 39 with Graves' hyperthyroidism. The CDR3 reads CAISELGGTTNSGANVLTF. CDR3 coding DNA: TGTGCCATCAGTGAACTCGGGGGGACCACCAACTCTGGGGCCAACGTCCTGACTTTC.